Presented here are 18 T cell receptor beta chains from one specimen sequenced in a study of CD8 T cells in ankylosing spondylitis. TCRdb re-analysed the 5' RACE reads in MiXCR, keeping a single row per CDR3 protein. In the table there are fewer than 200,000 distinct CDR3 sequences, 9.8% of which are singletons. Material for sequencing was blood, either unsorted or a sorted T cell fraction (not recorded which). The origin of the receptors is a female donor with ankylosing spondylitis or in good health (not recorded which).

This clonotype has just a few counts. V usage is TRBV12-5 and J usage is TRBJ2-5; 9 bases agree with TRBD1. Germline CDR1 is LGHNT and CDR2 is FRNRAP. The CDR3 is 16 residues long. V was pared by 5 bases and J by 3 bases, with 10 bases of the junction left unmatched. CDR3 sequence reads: CASGNPGTGQEETQYF. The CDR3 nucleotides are TGTGCTAGTGGTAACCCCGGGACAGGGCAGGAAGAGACCCAGTACTTC.

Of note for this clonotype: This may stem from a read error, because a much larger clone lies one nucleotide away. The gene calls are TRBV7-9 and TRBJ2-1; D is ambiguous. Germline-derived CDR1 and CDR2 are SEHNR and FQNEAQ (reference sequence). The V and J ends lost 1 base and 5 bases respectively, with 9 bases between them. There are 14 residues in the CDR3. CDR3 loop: CASSLVWVHNEQFF. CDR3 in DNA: TGTGCCAGCAGCTTAGTTTGGGTGCACAATGAGCAGTTCTTC.

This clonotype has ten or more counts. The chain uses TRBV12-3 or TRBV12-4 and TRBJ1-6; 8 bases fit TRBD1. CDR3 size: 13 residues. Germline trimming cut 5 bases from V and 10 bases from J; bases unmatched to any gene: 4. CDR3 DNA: TGTGCCAGCAGTACCCAGGGGGCGTCACCCCTCCACTTT. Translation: CASSTQGASPLHF.

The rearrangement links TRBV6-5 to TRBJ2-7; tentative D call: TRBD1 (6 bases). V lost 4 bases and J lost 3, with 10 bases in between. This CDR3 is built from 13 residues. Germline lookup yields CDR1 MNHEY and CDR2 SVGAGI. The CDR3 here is CASSFRDNYEQYF. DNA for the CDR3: TGTGCCAGCAGTTTTCGGGACAACTACGAGCAGTACTTC.

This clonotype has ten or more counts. CDR3 bases: TGCAGTGCTAGAGATGGAGTAGCGGCCTCACATCCCGGAAGTGAGCAGTTCTTC. Protein: CSARDGVAASHPGSEQFF. This chain links TRBV20-1 with TRBJ2-1, with D possibly being TRBD2 (6 bases). The CDR3 totals 18 residues. Trimming took off 0 bases at V and 9 bases at J, with 27 bases between the two ends. Germline lookup yields CDR1 DFQATT and CDR2 SNEGSKA (reference sequence).

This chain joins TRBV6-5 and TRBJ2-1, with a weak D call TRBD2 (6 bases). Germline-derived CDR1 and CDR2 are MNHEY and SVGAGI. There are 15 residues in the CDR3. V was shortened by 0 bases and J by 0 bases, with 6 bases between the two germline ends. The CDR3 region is CASSYSRDSYNEQFF. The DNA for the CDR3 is TGTGCCAGCAGTTACTCGCGGGACTCCTACAATGAGCAGTTCTTC.

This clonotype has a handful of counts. The CDR3 is CASRSGQNNEQFF. In nucleotides, the CDR3 is TGTGCCAGCAGATCGGGCCAGAACAATGAGCAGTTCTTC. The J gene is TRBJ2-1, the V gene TRBV25-1, with unresolved D. The CDR3 length is 13 residues. Germline V lookup: CDR1 MGHDK, CDR2 SYGVNS. The germline V and J ends were trimmed by 6 bases and 5 bases, with 11 bases remaining between them.

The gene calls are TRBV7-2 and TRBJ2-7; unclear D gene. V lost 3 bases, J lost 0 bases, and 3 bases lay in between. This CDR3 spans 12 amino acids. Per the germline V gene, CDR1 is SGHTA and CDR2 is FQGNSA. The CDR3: CASSFNSYEQYF. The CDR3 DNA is TGTGCCAGCAGCTTTAACTCCTACGAGCAGTACTTC.

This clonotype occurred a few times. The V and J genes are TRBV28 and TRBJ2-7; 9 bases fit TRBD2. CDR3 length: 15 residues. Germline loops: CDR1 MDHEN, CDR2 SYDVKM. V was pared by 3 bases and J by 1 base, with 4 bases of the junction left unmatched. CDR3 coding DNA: TGTGCCAGCAGTTTCTCGACTAGCGGTTCCTACGAGCAGTACTTC. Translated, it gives CASSFSTSGSYEQYF.

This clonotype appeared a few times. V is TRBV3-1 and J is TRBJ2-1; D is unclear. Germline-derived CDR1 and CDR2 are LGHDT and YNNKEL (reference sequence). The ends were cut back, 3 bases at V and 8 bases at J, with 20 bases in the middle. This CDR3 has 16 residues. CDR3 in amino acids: CASSHLGDGLLDEQFF. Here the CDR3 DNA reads TGTGCCAGCAGCCACCTCGGTGACGGGTTGTTGGATGAGCAGTTCTTC.

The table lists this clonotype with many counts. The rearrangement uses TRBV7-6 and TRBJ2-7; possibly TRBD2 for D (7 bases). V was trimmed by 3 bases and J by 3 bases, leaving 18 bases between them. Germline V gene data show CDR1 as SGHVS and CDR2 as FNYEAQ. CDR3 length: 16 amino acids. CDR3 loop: CASSFRGPGTNYEQYF. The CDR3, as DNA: TGTGCCAGCAGCTTCCGGGGGCCCGGGACTAACTACGAGCAGTACTTC.

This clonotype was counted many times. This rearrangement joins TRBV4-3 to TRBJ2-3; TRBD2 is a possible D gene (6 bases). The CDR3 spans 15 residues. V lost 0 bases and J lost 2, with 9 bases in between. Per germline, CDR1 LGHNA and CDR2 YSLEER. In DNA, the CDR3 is TGCGCCAGCAGCCAAGATTCGGGGGACACAGATACGCAGTATTTT. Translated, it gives CASSQDSGDTDTQYF.

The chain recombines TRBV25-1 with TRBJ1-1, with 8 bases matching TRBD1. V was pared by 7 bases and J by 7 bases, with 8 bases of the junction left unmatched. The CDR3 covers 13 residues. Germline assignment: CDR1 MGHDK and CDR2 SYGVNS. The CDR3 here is CASTSGDRYEAFF. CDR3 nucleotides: TGTGCCAGCACCTCGGGGGACAGGTATGAAGCTTTCTTT.

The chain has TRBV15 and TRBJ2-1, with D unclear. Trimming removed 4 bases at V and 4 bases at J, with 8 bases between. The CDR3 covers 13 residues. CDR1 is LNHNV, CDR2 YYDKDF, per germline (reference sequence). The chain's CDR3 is CATSIGIYNEQFF. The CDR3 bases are TGTGCCACCAGCATAGGAATATACAATGAGCAGTTCTTC.

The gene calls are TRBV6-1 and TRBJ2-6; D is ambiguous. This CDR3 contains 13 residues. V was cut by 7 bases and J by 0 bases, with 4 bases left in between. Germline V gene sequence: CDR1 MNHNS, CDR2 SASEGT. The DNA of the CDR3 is TGTGCCAGCAAAGGCTCTGGGGCCAACGTCCTGACTTTC. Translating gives CASKGSGANVLTF.

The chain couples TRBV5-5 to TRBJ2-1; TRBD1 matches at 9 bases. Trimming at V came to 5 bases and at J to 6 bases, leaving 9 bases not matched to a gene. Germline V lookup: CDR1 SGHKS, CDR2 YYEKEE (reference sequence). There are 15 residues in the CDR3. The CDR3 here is CASSHRDRVSNEQFF. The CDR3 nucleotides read TGTGCCAGCAGTCACCGGGACAGGGTGAGCAATGAGCAGTTCTTC.

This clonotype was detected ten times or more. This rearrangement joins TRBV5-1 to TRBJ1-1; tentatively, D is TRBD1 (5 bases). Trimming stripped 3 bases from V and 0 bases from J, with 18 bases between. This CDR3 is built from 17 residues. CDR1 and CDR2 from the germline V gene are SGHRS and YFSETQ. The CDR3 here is CASSSFLAGRLNTEAFF. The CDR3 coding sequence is TGCGCCAGCAGCTCTTTTTTAGCGGGACGGCTGAACACTGAAGCTTTCTTT. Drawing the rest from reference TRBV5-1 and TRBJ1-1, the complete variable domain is KAGVTQTPRYLIKTRGQQVTLSCSPISGHRSVSWYQQTPGQGLQFLFEYFSETQRNKGNFPGRFSGRQFSNSRSEMNVSTLELGDSALYLCASSSFLAGRLNTEAFFGQGTRLTVV.

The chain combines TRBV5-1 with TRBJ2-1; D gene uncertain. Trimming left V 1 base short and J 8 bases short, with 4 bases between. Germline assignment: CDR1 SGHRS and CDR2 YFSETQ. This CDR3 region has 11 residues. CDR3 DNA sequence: TGCGCCAGCAGCTTGACGCATGAGCAGTTCTTC. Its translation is CASSLTHEQFF.